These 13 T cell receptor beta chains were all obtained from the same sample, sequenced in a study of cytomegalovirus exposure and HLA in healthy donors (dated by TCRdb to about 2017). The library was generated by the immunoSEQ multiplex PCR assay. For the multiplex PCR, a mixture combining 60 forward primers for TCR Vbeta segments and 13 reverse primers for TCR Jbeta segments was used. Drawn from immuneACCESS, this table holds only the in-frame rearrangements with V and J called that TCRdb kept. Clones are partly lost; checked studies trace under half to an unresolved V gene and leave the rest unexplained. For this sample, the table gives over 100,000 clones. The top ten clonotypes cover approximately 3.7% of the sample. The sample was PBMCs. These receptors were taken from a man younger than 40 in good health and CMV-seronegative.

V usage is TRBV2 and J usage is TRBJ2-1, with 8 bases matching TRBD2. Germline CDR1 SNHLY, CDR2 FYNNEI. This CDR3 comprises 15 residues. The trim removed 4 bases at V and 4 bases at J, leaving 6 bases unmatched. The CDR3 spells CASSGSSGQYNEQFF. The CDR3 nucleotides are TGTGCCAGCAGTGGGTCTAGCGGGCAATACAATGAGCAGTTCTTC.

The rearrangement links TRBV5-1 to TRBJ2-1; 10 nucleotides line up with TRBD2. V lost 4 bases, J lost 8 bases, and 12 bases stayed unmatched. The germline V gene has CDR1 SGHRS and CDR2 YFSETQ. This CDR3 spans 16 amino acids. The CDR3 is CASSGLAGAPKDEQFF. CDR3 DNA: TGCGCCAGCAGCGGCCTAGCGGGGGCCCCGAAAGATGAGCAGTTCTTC.

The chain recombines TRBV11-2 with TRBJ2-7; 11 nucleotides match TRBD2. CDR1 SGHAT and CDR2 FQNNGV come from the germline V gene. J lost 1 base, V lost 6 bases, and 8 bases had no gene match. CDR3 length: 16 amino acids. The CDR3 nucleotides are TGTGCCAGCAGTTCTAGCGGGGGGCAAGGTTCCTACGAGCAGTACTTC. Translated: CASSSSGGQGSYEQYF.

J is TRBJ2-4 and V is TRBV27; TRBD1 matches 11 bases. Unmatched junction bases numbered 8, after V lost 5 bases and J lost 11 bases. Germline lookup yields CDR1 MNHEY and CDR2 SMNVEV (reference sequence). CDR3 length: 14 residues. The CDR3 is CASSTWDRGDVQYF. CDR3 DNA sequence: TGTGCCAGCAGTACTTGGGACAGGGGGGACGTTCAGTACTTC.

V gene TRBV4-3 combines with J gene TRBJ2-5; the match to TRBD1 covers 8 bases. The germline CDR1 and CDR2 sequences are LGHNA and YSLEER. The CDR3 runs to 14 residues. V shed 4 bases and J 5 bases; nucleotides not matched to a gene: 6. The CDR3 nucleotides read TGCGCCAGCAGCCTGGACAGGGCGGCCGAGACCCAGTACTTC. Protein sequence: CASSLDRAAETQYF.

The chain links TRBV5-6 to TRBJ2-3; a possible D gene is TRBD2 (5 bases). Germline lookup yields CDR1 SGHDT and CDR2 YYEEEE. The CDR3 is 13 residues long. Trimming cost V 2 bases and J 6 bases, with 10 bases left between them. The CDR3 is CASSFDWEDTQYF. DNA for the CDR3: TGTGCCAGCAGCTTCGACTGGGAGGATACGCAGTATTTT.

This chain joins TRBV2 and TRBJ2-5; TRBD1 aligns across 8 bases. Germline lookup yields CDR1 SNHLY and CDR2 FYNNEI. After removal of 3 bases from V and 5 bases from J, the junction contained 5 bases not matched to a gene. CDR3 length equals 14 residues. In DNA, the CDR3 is TGTGCCAGCAGTGACAGGACAGGGAGCGAGACCCAGTACTTC. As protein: CASSDRTGSETQYF.

DNA of the CDR3: TGTGCCAGCACCCAAGCGAGGGTGAACACTGAAGCTTTCTTT. This gives the protein CASTQARVNTEAFF. The chain links TRBV6-1 to TRBJ1-1; D is uncertain. CDR1 MNHNS and CDR2 SASEGT come from the germline V gene. The V end was cut by 7 bases, the J end by 0 bases, with 12 bases between. CDR3 length: 14 residues.

CDR3 loop: CASTPEAGQETQYF. CDR3 sequence (DNA): TGTGCCAGCACCCCTGAGGCAGGGCAAGAGACCCAGTACTTC. The chain couples TRBV5-6 to TRBJ2-5; D may be TRBD1 (5 bases). Trimming stripped 6 bases from V and 2 bases from J, with 14 bases between. Germline CDR1 and CDR2: SGHDT and YYEEEE. CDR3 length: 14 residues. The full variable domain, completed using reference TRBV5-6 and TRBJ2-5, is DAGVTQSPTHLIKTRGQQVTLRCSPKSGHDTVSWYQQALGQGPQFIFQYYEEEERQRGNFPDRFSGHQFPNYSSELNVNALLLGDSALYLCASTPEAGQETQYFGPGTRLLVL.

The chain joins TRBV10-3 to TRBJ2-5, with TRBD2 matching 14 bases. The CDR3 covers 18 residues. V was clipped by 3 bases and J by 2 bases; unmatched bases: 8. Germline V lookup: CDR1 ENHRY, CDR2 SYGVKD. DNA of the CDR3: TGTGCCATCAGTGAAGGGACTAGCGGGGGCCTAGGGCAAGAGACCCAGTACTTC. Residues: CAISEGTSGGLGQETQYF.

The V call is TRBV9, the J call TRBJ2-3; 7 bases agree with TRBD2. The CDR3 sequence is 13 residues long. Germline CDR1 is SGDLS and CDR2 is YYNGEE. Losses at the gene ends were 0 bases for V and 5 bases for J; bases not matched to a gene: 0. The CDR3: CASSVAGGDTQYF. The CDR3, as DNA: TGTGCCAGCAGCGTAGCGGGGGGAGATACGCAGTATTTT.

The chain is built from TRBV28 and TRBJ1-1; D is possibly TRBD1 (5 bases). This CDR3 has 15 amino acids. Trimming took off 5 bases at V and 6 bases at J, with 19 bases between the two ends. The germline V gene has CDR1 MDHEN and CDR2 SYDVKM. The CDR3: CASSPASGGWSEAFF. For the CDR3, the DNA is TGTGCCAGCAGTCCAGCCAGCGGGGGATGGTCTGAAGCTTTCTTT.

The CDR3 sequence is CASRIARRLRQGDISGYTF. CDR3 bases: TGTGCCAGCAGAATAGCCAGGCGATTAAGACAGGGGGATATTTCGGGCTACACCTTC. The gene calls are TRBV28 and TRBJ1-2; TRBD1 agrees at 9 bases. After removal of 6 bases from V and 8 bases from J, the junction contained 25 bases not matched to a gene. Germline loops: CDR1 MDHEN, CDR2 SYDVKM. The CDR3 is 19 amino acids.